This TCR beta chain was recovered during a study of human T cells and chemical hapten exposure. The time point denotes: patch test 3, about 24 weeks after DPC sensitization. Treatment indicated: therapeutic diphenylcyclopropenone sensitization with weekly scalp DPC. Those who donated were patients with alopecia, 18 to 70 years of age, and suitable for DPC. This clonotype has a count of ten or more. What it binds is not known. The CDR3 covers 16 residues. From germline, CDR1 is MNHEY and CDR2 SVGEGT. With V trimmed by 2 bases and J by 5 bases, 6 bases remained unmatched. TCRdb re-analysed the RACE reads in MiXCR, keeping a single row per CDR3 protein. The table lists about 30,000 distinct CDR3 sequences, about 5% of them singletons. Study-wide findings and caveats: With DPC sensitization, TCRs exceeding 1 in 1000 frequency showed no change. Versus controls, expanded TCRs had significantly more large CDR3 similarity clusters. There was a positive correlation between PT1 expanded TCR counts and patch test score.

This chain uses TRBV6-2 or TRBV6-3 with TRBJ2-5, with 12 nucleotides matching TRBD2. Sample: whole blood, taken in connection with sensitization to the hapten diphenylcyclopropenone (DPC). The source is a man aged 25 to 40 with alopecia areata. Some clones in this sample may be carry-over from other donors' samples. Written as DNA, the CDR3 is TGTGCCAGCAGTTACCGACGACTAGCGGGAGTGGAGACCCAGTACTTC. Protein sequence: CASSYRRLAGVETQYF.